This T cell receptor (beta chain) was obtained from a study of shared clonotypes between healthy human individuals (dated by TCRdb to about 2020). Describing the broader study: The cohort comprised two women and a few men aged 18 to 49 years. Per donor, three plates each were used for CD4 naive and CD4 memory, two for CD8 naive, and one for CD8 memory. The study deeply sequenced blood TCR repertoires of five healthy adults to estimate repertoire size and the extent of clonotype sharing between individuals. Different laboratories and diverse techniques were used to prepare libraries and sequence TCR repertoires, to increase sequencing depth and limit assay-specific biases. Leukapheresis yielded between about 0.9 and 10 billion PBMCs per donor. The study at large found these results: Compared with non-shared clonotypes, clonotypes shared by all four sorted-subset donors had higher generation probabilities. About 4.5% of naive CD4, 3.5% of naive CD8, about 2.5% of memory CD4, and roughly 0.4% of memory CD8 clonotypes were shared across a few donors. The genetic and exposure-history diversity represented was limited by the small number of donors. Even with the large sequencing depth, rarefaction of the sorted-subset datasets indicated that sequencing was incomplete. Only blood was sampled, and tissue TCR repertoires likely differ from those in blood. Larger estimated clonotype richness was generally found for naive subsets than for memory subsets. Pairwise subsampling indicated that sequencing depth was expected to affect the degree of clonotype sharing among donors.

Donors were healthy HIV-negative adults with no recently reported acute infections or vaccinations. Every donor was a Caucasian adult living in Nashville, Tennessee, USA. Magnetic negative selection was used to enrich CD4+ T cells, after which naive cells were positively selected on CD45RA and the negative fraction became the memory subset. After blood collection by leukapheresis, PBMCs were isolated using Ficoll-Histopaque density gradient centrifugation and then cryopreserved in the vapor phase of liquid nitrogen. Analytical flow cytometry was used to check the purity and quantity of every magnetically sorted T cell population. From each sorted fraction, genomic DNA was isolated and quantified by UV absorbance on a Nanodrop 2000c. Remarks on this clone: Its binding antigen is unknown. Base qualities are not recorded, but no much larger clone differs from it by a single base.

Including the terminal cysteine and phenylalanine, the CDR3 comprises 17 residues. The kept DNA is CDR3 alone, 51 bases in frame from the first base. The junction shows trimming of 0 bases on V and 8 bases on J, and the gene matches do not reach 14 bases of it. CDR1 and CDR2 were assigned from the germline V gene as SGHRS and YFSETQ. Using the deep immunoSEQ assay, TCR CDR3 regions were amplified from genomic DNA by multiplex PCR. Genomic DNA extracted from each cell subset was distributed evenly over all wells of several immunoSEQ 96-well plates, and each plate served as one replicate. For sorted subsets, approximately 200 ng of genomic DNA, equivalent to roughly 33,000 T cell genomes, went into each replicate PCR. The purified libraries were quantified using a Qubit 3.0 fluorometer, sized with a Bioanalyzer 2100, and then quantified again using the KAPA Library Quantification kit. Every immunoSEQ 96-well plate was sequenced on a dedicated single-read 150-cycle Illumina NextSeq 550 flow cell. The study's own analysis went as follows. Because the immunoSEQ output held only junctional sequences and lacked quality scores, the filtering could not match the filtering applied to full-length reads. To assign V/J genes and CDR3, sequences were annotated using PyIR, a Python wrapper for IgBLAST v1.9, with IMGT germline references. Reads were filtered out if the reads had weak V/J assignments (E-value above 1e-6), no CDR3, stop codons, out-of-frame junctions, or ambiguous translated residues. V3J clonotypes were defined as sequences sharing the same inferred V gene, J gene, and CDR3 amino acid sequence. To compute the percentage overlap between repertoires, the number of shared unique clonotypes was divided by the size of the smaller repertoire. RTK rarefaction, the Chao1 estimator, and Recon v2.1 estimates of unobserved clonotypes were used to assess repertoire richness. OLGA was used to compute generation probabilities for all TCRbeta clonotypes that the gDNA method yielded from a handful of donors. The immuneACCESS repertoire file appears here via TCRdb, limited to in-frame rearrangements. These files lack a portion of the clones; in checked studies, under half of the deficit traces to unresolved V genes, and the cause of the others is not known. V and J calls plus clone size are reproduced from that table; the DNA served to infer D and trimming. A total of roughly 2,500,000 clones appear in this sample, under 95% of them only once. The leading ten clones occupy approximately 0.35% of the sample.

This receptor was obtained from a man aged 18 to 29 in good health. Some clones in this sample may be carry-over from other donors' samples. In this chain, TRBV5-1 is recombined with TRBJ2-4; TRBD2 aligns with 7 central bases. The sequencing input was naive CD4+ T cells from PBMCs. What this sample's cell subset or site label stands for: CD45RA+ positively selected. CDR3 reads: CASSLGASGDVMDIQYF. The DNA is as follows: TGCGCCAGCAGCTTGGGTGCTAGCGGAGATGTTATGGACATTCAGTACTTC.